This T cell receptor (beta chain) was found in a study of blood T cell repertoires in COVID-19. Across the whole study: There were acute and convalescent COVID-19 samples, and they came from the United States, Italy and Spain.

During active infection, Seattle patients enrolled and were then monitored through disease. This CDR3 is built from 12 residues. CDR1 is SNHLY and CDR2 is FYNNEI in the germline V gene. Trimming cost V 11 bases and J 6 bases, with 17 bases left between them. How the authors handled the data: Reference gene primers were amplified, and this amplification served to estimate nucleated cell counts. Data came from immunoSEQ multiplex PCR; TCRdb stores just in-frame clones and leaves some out. That table furnishes V, J and clone size, whereas the DNA furnished D and trimming. The sample has a few hundred thousand clones; about 89% are singletons.

The sample taken for sequencing was peripheral blood. This sequence joins TRBV2 and TRBJ2-7; a possible D gene is TRBD2 (5 bases). This clonotype was sampled from a woman aged 25 to 39 with COVID-19, enrolled during active disease. The CDR3 is CAVEAVRGEQYF. DNA for the CDR3: TGTGCCGTCGAGGCGGTTCGGGGCGAGCAGTACTTC.